The clone carrying this T cell receptor (beta chain) appeared many times. What it binds is unknown. Through template switching, a universal primer site was introduced, and the cDNA contained unique molecular identifiers. TCRdb redid the calling of the 5' RACE reads with MiXCR, one entry per CDR3 protein. In the table there are about 690,000 distinct CDR3 sequences, 5.5% to 7.5% of which are singletons. CDR3 length equals 13 residues. Germline-derived CDR1 and CDR2 are SGDLS and YYNGEE. Trimming stripped 2 bases from V and 6 bases from J, with 8 bases between. These data belong to a study of identical twins. Broader study findings: Out-of-frame sharing of TCR alpha in monozygotic twins was underestimated by models. Memory repertoires lacked the insertion deficit that abundant cord blood beta clonotypes showed. The study based its conclusions on cross-sectional statistical analysis and did not follow the same donors.

The sequenced sample was naive T cells sorted from blood. The chain is built from TRBV9 and TRBJ2-2, with D tentatively TRBD2 (5 bases). The origin of this receptor is a man aged 18 to 30 in good health. The CDR3 bases are TGTGCCAGCAGCGTGCGGGTGGCCGGGGAGCTGTTTTTT. This translates into CASSVRVAGELFF.